This passage covers 3 T cell receptor beta chains from one sample sequenced in a study of T cells in Graves' hyperthyroidism and ophthalmopathy. Researchers took RNA transcripts and amplified the TCR beta CDR3 regions from them. RT-PCR in the first round (using the HTBI primer set) targeted the TCR CDR3. TCRdb independently ran MiXCR on the multiplex PCR reads; one entry per CDR3 protein. The sample consists of about 380,000 distinct CDR3 sequences, around an eighth of them appearing once. What was sequenced was blood. The receptors stem from a man aged 25-40 years with Graves' hyperthyroidism that later progressed to Graves' ophthalmopathy.

This clonotype came up many times. V is TRBV10-3 and J is TRBJ1-6, with 11 positions matching TRBD1. Unmatched junction bases numbered 6, after V lost 6 bases and J lost 5 bases. Germline-derived CDR1 and CDR2 are ENHRY and SYGVKD. The CDR3 runs 16 residues. The CDR3: CAIRPGQGVNNSPLHF. The DNA of the CDR3 is TGTGCCATCAGGCCGGGACAGGGGGTTAATAATTCACCCCTCCACTTT.

This clonotype occurred a few times. This chain links TRBV13 with TRBJ2-7; 11 bases are shared with TRBD1. Germline V CDR1 and CDR2: PRHDT, FYEKMQ (reference sequence). The CDR3 is 15 amino acids. Trimming removed 8 bases from V and 4 bases from J; junction bases left unmatched: 10. The CDR3 spells CASASGQGVFYEQYF. CDR3 nucleotides: TGTGCCAGCGCCTCGGGACAGGGGGTTTTTTACGAGCAGTACTTC.

In its sample, this clonotype was seen many times. The chain couples TRBV2 to TRBJ1-6; no clear D gene. The CDR3 spans 12 residues. Germline loops: CDR1 SNHLY, CDR2 FYNNEI. V dropped 8 bases and J dropped 11 bases, with 13 bases sitting between them. The CDR3 DNA reads TGTGCCAGCTCCCTTTCCGGGCCACCCCTCCACTTT. It yields the protein CASSLSGPPLHF.